Listed here are 11 T cell receptor beta chains from one sample, sequenced in a study of CD8+ T cells in alopecia areata. Extraction and reverse transcription of RNA yielded cDNA as the sequencing template. The protocol was immunoSEQ multiplex PCR, while the TCRdb copy is restricted to in-frame clones and leaves out a portion. The sample has around 200,000 clones; about 64% are singletons. Indicated treatment: oral pan-JAK inhibitor, 5-10 mg twice daily. The source material was CD4+ T cells sorted from blood, sampled at week 4, from a patient treated with tofacitinib. These receptors were taken from a human donor with alopecia areata.

A note on this clone: The same CDR3 is also encoded by other DNA sequences in this sample. This rearrangement joins TRBV18 to TRBJ2-5, with a tentative D call TRBD2 (5 bases). Germline-derived CDR1 and CDR2 are KGHSH and LQKENI. This CDR3 is 12 amino acids long. V lost 2 bases and J 4 bases, leaving 5 bases between the germline ends. The CDR3 nucleotides are TGTGCCAGCTCACCAGGAGGAGAGACCCAGTACTTC. Its protein is CASSPGGETQYF. Based on the CDR3 plus reference TRBV18 and TRBJ2-5, the full variable domain is NAGVMQNPRHLVRRRGQEARLRCSPMKGHSHVYWYRQLPEEGLKFMVYLQKENIIDESGMPKERFSAEFPKEGPSILRIQQVVRGDSAAYFCASSPGGETQYFGPGTRLLVL.

A few counts support this clone. DNA for the CDR3: TGTGCCAGCAGTAGACAGCATCCGAACACCGGGGAGCTGTTTTTT. This translates into CASSRQHPNTGELFF. This rearrangement joins TRBV2 to TRBJ2-2; tentatively, D is TRBD1 (5 bases). The CDR3 runs 15 residues. The V end was cut by 5 bases, the J end by 0 bases, with 10 bases between. Looked up from germline, CDR1 is SNHLY and CDR2 is FYNNEI.

The J gene is TRBJ1-1, the V gene TRBV6-5, with 7 bases aligning to TRBD1. The germline CDR1 and CDR2 sequences are MNHEY and SVGAGI. The CDR3 contains 14 residues. J was trimmed by 7 bases and V by 4 bases; bases with no gene match: 9. The DNA for the CDR3 is TGTGCCAGCAGTTCGAACGACAGGGTCGGTGAAGCTTTCTTT. It is translated as CASSSNDRVGEAFF.

The CDR3 DNA follows: TGTGCCAGCAGCTTACTGGACAGGTCCGGTGGCTACACCTTC. The encoded protein is CASSLLDRSGGYTF. V is TRBV7-9 and J is TRBJ1-2; TRBD1 agrees at 7 bases. This CDR3 has 14 amino acids. The J segment lost 7 bases and the V segment lost 2 bases, leaving 7 bases of the junction unmatched. Germline V gene data show CDR1 as SEHNR and CDR2 as FQNEAQ (reference sequence).

There are a few counts of this clone. The chain joins TRBV4-2 to TRBJ2-2; D is unclear. With 4 bases removed from V and 7 bases from J, the gap between germline ends came to 19 bases. CDR3 size: 16 residues. Germline V CDR1 and CDR2: LGHNA, YNFKEQ. The chain's CDR3 is CASSPAQVAFDGELFF. The CDR3 nucleotides read TGTGCCAGCAGCCCAGCCCAGGTGGCGTTCGACGGGGAGCTGTTTTTT.

About this clone itself: Other DNA sequences of this sample code for an identical CDR3. The chain employs TRBV7-2 and TRBJ2-5; D is uncertain. V was clipped by 5 bases and J by 1 base, with 2 bases between them. This CDR3 is 11 amino acids long. Germline assignment: CDR1 SGHTA and CDR2 FQGNSA. Here the CDR3 DNA reads TGTGCCAGCAGCCTCCAAGAGACCCAGTACTTC. Translated: CASSLQETQYF.

This clone occurred a few times. The V gene is TRBV29-1, the J gene TRBJ1-2, with TRBD1 matching over 9 bases. The CDR3 totals 13 residues. The ends lost 7 bases at V and 9 bases at J; junction bases unmatched: 12. The V gene's germline CDR1 is SQVTM and CDR2 ANQGSEA. This chain's CDR3 is CSAKPETGGSYTF. Written as DNA, the CDR3 is TGCAGCGCAAAACCCGAGACAGGGGGTAGCTACACCTTC.

This clone was detected only a few times. J is TRBJ1-1 and V is TRBV29-1; D gene ambiguous. Germline V gene sequence: CDR1 SQVTM, CDR2 ANQGSEA. V was cut by 0 bases and J by 6 bases, with 5 bases left in between. The CDR3 length is 11 residues. The DNA of the CDR3 is TGCAGCGTTGAAGACTCTGCTGAAGCTTTCTTT. It specifies CSVEDSAEAFF.

The J gene is TRBJ1-6, the V gene TRBV4-1, with D maybe TRBD1 (5 bases). Germline V lookup: CDR1 MGHRA, CDR2 YSYEKL. This CDR3 has 15 residues. Trimming pared 0 bases from V and 11 bases from J, leaving 14 bases between. The CDR3 nucleotides are TGCGCCAGCAGCCAAGATGGGCAGGGCCGGGCACCCCTCCACTTT. As protein: CASSQDGQGRAPLHF.

The rearrangement joins TRBV27 to TRBJ2-7, with D uncertain. The CDR3 is 11 residues long. Per the germline V gene, CDR1 is MNHEY and CDR2 is SMNVEV (reference sequence). V lost 5 bases and J lost 5, with 7 bases in between. The CDR3 bases are TGTGCCAGCAGTGGTTTCCACGAGCAGTACTTC. Its translation: CASSGFHEQYF.

The chain joins TRBV7-2 to TRBJ1-1; D is unclear. The V and J ends lost 4 bases and 0 bases respectively, with 6 bases between them. This CDR3 has 13 amino acids. Per germline, CDR1 SGHTA and CDR2 FQGNSA. The CDR3 loop reads CASSSRVNTEAFF. The CDR3 nucleotides read TGTGCCAGCAGCTCTCGGGTGAACACTGAAGCTTTCTTT. Full variable domain (remainder filled in from reference TRBV7-2 and TRBJ1-1): GAGVSQSPSNKVTEKGKDVELRCDPISGHTALYWYRQSLGQGLEFLIYFQGNSAPDKSGLPSDRFSAERTGGSVSTLTIQRTQQEDSAVYLCASSSRVNTEAFFGQGTRLTVV.